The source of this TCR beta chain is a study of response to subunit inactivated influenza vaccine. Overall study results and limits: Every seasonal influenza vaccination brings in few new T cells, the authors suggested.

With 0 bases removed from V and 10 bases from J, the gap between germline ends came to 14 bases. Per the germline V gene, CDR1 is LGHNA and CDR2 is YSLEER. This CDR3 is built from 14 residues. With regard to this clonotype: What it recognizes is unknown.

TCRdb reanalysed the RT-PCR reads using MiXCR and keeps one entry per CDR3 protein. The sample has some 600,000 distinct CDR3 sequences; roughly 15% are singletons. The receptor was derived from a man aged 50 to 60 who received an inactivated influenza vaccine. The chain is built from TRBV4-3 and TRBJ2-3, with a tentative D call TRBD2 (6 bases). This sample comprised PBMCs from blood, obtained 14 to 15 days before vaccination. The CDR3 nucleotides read TGCGCCAGCAGCCAAGATAGTATAGGGACTGCGCAGTATTTT. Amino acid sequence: CASSQDSIGTAQYF.